The rows below give T cell receptor beta chains drawn from one sample of a study of T cell responses to AZD1222 COVID-19 vaccine. TCRdb's copy holds only in-frame clones and misses some; the assay was immunoSEQ multiplex PCR. Of roughly 130,000 clones listed, 80% to 90% are singletons. Material: peripheral blood, obtained on day 0 of AZD1222 vaccination. The receptors were sampled from an adult in good health. Each CDR3 is given with its conserved first and last residue. D genes are given only for firm matches. A clone size is listed for some rows: how often the clone was seen (once, few, many), or a class if it is expanded.

V	size	D	J	DNA	CDR3
TRBV21-1	-	-	TRBJ1-2	TGTGCCAGCAGCAAAGGGGAACGGAGCTATGGCTACACCTTC	CASSKGERSYGYTF
TRBV27	-	-	TRBJ2-7	TGTGCCAGCAGTTCCCAGCCGGCCTACGAGCAGTACTTC	CASSSQPAYEQYF
TRBV6-5	-	-	TRBJ2-5	TGTGCCAGCAGTTTACCTTGGGGGACCCAGTACTTC	CASSLPWGTQYF
TRBV5-1	-	-	TRBJ1-2	TGCGCCAGCAGCTTGGCCGGCAGGAAAACGACCTTATATGGCTACACCTTC	CASSLAGRKTTLYGYTF
TRBV4-3	-	-	TRBJ2-4	TGCGCCAGCAGCCAAGATTCTGAGGGAGGTATGCCGAACATTCAGTACTTC	CASSQDSEGGMPNIQYF
TRBV7-2	-	-	TRBJ1-4	TGTGCCAGCAGCTTAGCGTACAATGAAAAACTGTTTTTT	CASSLAYNEKLFF
TRBV19	-	-	TRBJ1-5	TGTGCCAGTAGTATAGATCGCGGTCAGCCCCAGCATTTT	CASSIDRGQPQHF
TRBV15	-	TRBD1	TRBJ2-6	TGTGCCACCAGCAGAGACCCCACAGGGGCTCATGGGGCCAACGTCCTGACTTTC	CATSRDPTGAHGANVLTF
TRBV11-3	-	TRBD2	TRBJ2-3	TGTGCCAGCAGCTTTATAAGCGGGGGAGCGGATACGCAGTATTTT	CASSFISGGADTQYF
TRBV5-1	-	TRBD1	TRBJ1-1	TGCGCCAGCAGCAGGCGGGACAGGGCCGCTGAAGCTTTCTTT	CASSRRDRAAEAFF
TRBV29-1	-	TRBD1	TRBJ2-7	TGCAGCGTTATAGGGACAGGGGGCCCCTACGAGCAGTACTTC	CSVIGTGGPYEQYF
TRBV5-6	-	TRBD1	TRBJ2-7	TGTGCCAGCAGCCCTCCGGGACAGGGGTCCTACGAGCAGTACTTC	CASSPPGQGSYEQYF
TRBV27	-	-	TRBJ1-1	TGTGCCAGCAGCCTTAAACGTGGGATTAACACTGAAGCTTTCTTT	CASSLKRGINTEAFF
TRBV5-6	-	-	TRBJ1-3	TGTGCCAGCAGCTTGCGCCCGAACTCTGGAAACACCATATATTTT	CASSLRPNSGNTIYF
TRBV5-1	few	-	TRBJ1-1	TGCGCCAGCAGCTTGGAGGGGGGCATCACTGAAGCTTTCTTT	CASSLEGGITEAFF
TRBV10-3	once	-	TRBJ2-7	TGTGCCATCAGTGAGGGAGGATACGAGCAGTACTTC	CAISEGGYEQYF
TRBV13	-	TRBD1	TRBJ2-2	TGTGCCAGCAGCCCACCGGGACAGGGTATTACCGGGGAGCTGTTTTTT	CASSPPGQGITGELFF
TRBV11-3	-	-	TRBJ2-7	TGTGCCAGCAGCTTAGATCAGGGTCCCAGCTCCTACGAGCAGTACTTC	CASSLDQGPSSYEQYF
TRBV11-2	few	-	TRBJ2-7	TGTGCCAGCAGCCCCAAACGGACGGGCTACGAGCAGTACTTC	CASSPKRTGYEQYF
TRBV4-1	-	-	TRBJ1-6	TGCGCCAGCAGCCAAGTAGAGGGCCCCACCTATAATTCACCCCTCCACTTT	CASSQVEGPTYNSPLHF
TRBV5-8	-	-	TRBJ2-7	TGTGCCAGCAGCTTGGGGCAGCACTACGAGCAGTACTTC	CASSLGQHYEQYF
TRBV5-1	-	-	TRBJ1-5	TGCGCCAGCAGCCAGCAGCCAGGGGTCGGGCAGCCCCAGCATTTT	CASSQQPGVGQPQHF
TRBV6-2/TRBV6-3	-	-	TRBJ2-3	TGTGCCAGCAGCCACGAGGGTACAGATACGCAGTATTTT	CASSHEGTDTQYF
TRBV30	few	-	TRBJ1-5	TGTGCCTGGAGTCCGGGTAGCAATCAGCCCCAGCATTTT	CAWSPGSNQPQHF
TRBV24-1	-	-	TRBJ2-7	TGTGCCACCAGTGATCCCGGGACCAGCTACGAGCAGTACTTC	CATSDPGTSYEQYF
TRBV6-5	-	-	TRBJ1-1	TGTGCCAGCAGTTACCAGGGAATGAACACTGAAGCTTTCTTT	CASSYQGMNTEAFF
TRBV27	few	-	TRBJ1-5	TGTGCCAGCAGTTTATCGCGAGGCAATCAGCCCCAGCATTTT	CASSLSRGNQPQHF
TRBV7-2	-	-	TRBJ1-2	TGTGCCAGCAGCGGTATCATCGGGGGCTACACCTTC	CASSGIIGGYTF